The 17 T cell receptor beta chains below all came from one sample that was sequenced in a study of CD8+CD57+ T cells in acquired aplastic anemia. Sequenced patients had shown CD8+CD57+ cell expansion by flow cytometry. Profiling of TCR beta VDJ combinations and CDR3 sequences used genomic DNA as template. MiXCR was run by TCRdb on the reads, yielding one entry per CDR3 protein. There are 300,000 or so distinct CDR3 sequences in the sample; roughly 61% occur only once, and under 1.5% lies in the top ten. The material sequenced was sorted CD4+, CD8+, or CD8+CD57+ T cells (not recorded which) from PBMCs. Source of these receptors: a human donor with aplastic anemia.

The CDR3, as DNA: TGTGCCAGCAGCTTAGTCGCTGAGAACACTGAAGCTTTCTTT. This gives the protein CASSLVAENTEAFF. The rearrangement uses TRBV7-3 and TRBJ1-1; no clear D. The CDR3 consists of 14 residues. V was clipped by 2 bases and J by 1 base, with 8 bases between them. CDR1 is SGHTA and CDR2 is FQGTGA in the germline V gene.

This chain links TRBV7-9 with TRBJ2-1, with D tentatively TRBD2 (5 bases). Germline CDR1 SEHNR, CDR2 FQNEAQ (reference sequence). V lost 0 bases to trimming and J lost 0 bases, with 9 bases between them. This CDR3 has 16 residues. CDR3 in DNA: TGTGCCAGCAGCTTAGCAGGACTTTCCTCCTACAATGAGCAGTTCTTC. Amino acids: CASSLAGLSSYNEQFF.

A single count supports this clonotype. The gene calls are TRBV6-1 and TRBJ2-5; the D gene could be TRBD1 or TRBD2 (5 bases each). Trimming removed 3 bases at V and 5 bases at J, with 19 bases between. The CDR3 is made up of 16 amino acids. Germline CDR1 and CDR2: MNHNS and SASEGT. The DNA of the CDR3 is TGTGCCAGCAGTGATCTAAGGGACGCTAATTGGGAGACCCAGTACTTC. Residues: CASSDLRDANWETQYF.

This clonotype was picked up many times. The DNA of the CDR3 is TGTGCCAGCAGCTCGAATTTTGACGGGTATGGCTACACCTTC. Amino acids: CASSSNFDGYGYTF. The V gene is TRBV7-2, the J gene TRBJ1-2, with D unclear. The CDR3 is 14 amino acids. V was pared by 4 bases and J by 5 bases, with 14 bases between. CDR1 is SGHTA and CDR2 is FQGNSA in the germline V gene.

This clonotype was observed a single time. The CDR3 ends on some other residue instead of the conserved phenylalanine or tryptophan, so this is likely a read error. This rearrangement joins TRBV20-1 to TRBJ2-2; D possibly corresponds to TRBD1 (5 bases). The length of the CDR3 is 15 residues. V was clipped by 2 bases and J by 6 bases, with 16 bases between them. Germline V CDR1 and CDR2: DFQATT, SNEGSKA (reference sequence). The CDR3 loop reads CSARIRQRSSGELFC. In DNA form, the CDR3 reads TGCAGTGCTAGAATACGACAGCGAAGCTCCGGGGAGCTGTTTTGT.

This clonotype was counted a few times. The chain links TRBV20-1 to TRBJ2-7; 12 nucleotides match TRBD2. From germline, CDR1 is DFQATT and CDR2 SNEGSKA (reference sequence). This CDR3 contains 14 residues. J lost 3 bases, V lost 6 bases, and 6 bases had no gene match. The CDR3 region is CSAPGLAGFYEQYF. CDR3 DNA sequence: TGCAGTGCCCCAGGACTAGCGGGGTTCTACGAGCAGTACTTC.

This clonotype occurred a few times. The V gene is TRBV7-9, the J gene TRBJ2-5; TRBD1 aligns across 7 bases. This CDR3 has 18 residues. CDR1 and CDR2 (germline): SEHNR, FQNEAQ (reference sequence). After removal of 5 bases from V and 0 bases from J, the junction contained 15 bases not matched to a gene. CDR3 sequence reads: CASSGRGSPIAYQETQYF. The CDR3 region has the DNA TGTGCCAGCAGCGGCAGGGGGTCCCCAATAGCGTACCAAGAGACCCAGTACTTC.

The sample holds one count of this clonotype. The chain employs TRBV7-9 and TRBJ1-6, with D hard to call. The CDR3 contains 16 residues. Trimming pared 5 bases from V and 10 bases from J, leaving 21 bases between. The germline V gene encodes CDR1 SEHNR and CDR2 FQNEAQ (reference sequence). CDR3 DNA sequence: TGTGCCAGCAGCCGTGGACTAAGGGTCTCCGGGTCACCCCTCCACTTT. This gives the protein CASSRGLRVSGSPLHF.

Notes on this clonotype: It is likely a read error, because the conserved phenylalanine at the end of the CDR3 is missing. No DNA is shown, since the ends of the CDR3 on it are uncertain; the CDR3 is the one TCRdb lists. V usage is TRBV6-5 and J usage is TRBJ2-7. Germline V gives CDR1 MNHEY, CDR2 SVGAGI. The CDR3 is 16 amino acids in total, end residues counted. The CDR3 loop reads CASSYSSGQRLSEQYS.

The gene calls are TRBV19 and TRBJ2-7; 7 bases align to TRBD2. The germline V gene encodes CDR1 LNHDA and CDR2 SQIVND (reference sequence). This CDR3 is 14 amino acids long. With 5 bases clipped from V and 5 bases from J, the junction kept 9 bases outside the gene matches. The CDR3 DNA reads TGTGCCAGTAGTGACCTCGGGAGGTTCCACGAGCAGTACTTC. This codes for CASSDLGRFHEQYF.

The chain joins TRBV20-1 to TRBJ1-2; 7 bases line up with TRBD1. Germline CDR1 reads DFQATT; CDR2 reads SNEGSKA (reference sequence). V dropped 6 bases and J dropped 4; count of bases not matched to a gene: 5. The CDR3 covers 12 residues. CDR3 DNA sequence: TGCAGTGCATTGGGACAGCCCTATGGCTACACCTTC. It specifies CSALGQPYGYTF.

The CDR3 sequence is CASSLGQGAIEQYF. In nucleotides, the CDR3 is TGCGCCAGCAGCTTGGGACAGGGGGCGATCGAGCAGTACTTC. The V call is TRBV5-1, the J call TRBJ2-7; 10 positions agree with TRBD1. The junction had 3 bases not matched to a gene; V was cut back by 0 bases and J by 6 bases. The CDR3 runs to 14 residues. Germline V gene lookup returns CDR1 SGHRS and CDR2 YFSETQ. The whole variable domain, remainder taken from reference TRBV5-1 and TRBJ2-7, is KAGVTQTPRYLIKTRGQQVTLSCSPISGHRSVSWYQQTPGQGLQFLFEYFSETQRNKGNFPGRFSGRQFSNSRSEMNVSTLELGDSALYLCASSLGQGAIEQYFGPGTRLTVT.

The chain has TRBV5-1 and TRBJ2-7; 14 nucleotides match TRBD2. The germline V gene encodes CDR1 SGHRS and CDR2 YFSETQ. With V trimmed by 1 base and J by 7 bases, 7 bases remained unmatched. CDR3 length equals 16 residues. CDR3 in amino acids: CASSLSEGTSGREQYF. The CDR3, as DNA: TGCGCCAGCAGCTTGTCTGAAGGGACTAGCGGGAGAGAGCAGTACTTC.

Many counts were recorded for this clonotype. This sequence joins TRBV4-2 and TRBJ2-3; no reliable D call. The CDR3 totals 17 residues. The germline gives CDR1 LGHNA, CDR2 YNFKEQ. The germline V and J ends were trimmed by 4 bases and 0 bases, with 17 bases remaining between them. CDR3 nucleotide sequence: TGTGCCAGCAGCCCTAAAATGGCGAATCCTAGCACAGATACGCAGTATTTT. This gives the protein CASSPKMANPSTDTQYF.

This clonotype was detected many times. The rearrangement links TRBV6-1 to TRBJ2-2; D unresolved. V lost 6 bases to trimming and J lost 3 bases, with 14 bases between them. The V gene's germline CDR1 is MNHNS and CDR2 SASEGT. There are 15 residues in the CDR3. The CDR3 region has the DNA TGTGCCAGCAGGATACGACTGGATGACACCGGGGAGCTGTTTTTT. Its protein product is CASRIRLDDTGELFF.

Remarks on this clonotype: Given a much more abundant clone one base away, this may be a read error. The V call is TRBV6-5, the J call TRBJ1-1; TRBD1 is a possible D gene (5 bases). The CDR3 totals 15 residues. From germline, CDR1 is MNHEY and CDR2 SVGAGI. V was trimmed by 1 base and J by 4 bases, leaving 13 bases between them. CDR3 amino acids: CASSYLRGGSTEAFF. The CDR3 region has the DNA TGTGCCAGCAGTTACTTACGTGGGGGAAGCACTGAAGCTTTCTTT.

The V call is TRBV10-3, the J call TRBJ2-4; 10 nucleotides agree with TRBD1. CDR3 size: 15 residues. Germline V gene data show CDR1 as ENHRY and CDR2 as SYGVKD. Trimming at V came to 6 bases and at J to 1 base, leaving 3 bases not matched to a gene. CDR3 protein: CAIRGQGMAKNIQYF. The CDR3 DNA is TGTGCCATCAGGGGACAGGGGATGGCCAAAAACATTCAGTACTTC.